The rows below give T cell receptor beta chains drawn from one sample of a study of blood T cell repertoires in COVID-19. Sequencing used immunoSEQ multiplex PCR; TCRdb keeps in-frame clones, though not all of them. There are 45,000 to 50,000 clones in the sample; 83% occur only once, and approximately 8.4% lies in the top ten. Sequencing was performed on peripheral blood. The source of these receptors is an elderly man in a cohort sampled during active COVID-19. Both conserved end residues are part of each CDR3. The D gene is left open where the match is weak. Clone size is not always given. Where it is, it says once, few, many or a class for expanded clones.

TRBV3-1/TRBV3-2	TRBD1	once	TRBJ2-2	TGTGCCAGCACTGGACAGGGATACACCGGGGAGCTGTTTTTT	CASTGQGYTGELFF
TRBV9	NA	NA	TRBJ2-2	TGTGCCAGCAGCCTGGGGCTAACCACCGGGGAGCTGTTTTTT	CASSLGLTTGELFF
TRBV2	TRBD1	NA	TRBJ2-7	TGTGCCAGCAGACGGGACAGACAAATATCCTACGAGCAGTACTTC	CASRRDRQISYEQYF
TRBV2	TRBD2	NA	TRBJ2-7	TGTGCCAGCAGGGGAGGGGAGGTTACTAGGGAGCAGTACTTC	CASRGGEVTREQYF
TRBV2	TRBD2	NA	TRBJ2-7	TGTGCCAGCAGTGCTGGGCGGGAGAGACACGAGCAGTACTTC	CASSAGRERHEQYF
TRBV18	TRBD2	NA	TRBJ2-2	TGTGCCAGCTCACCACAGCCTAGCGGGACGGTCGGGGAGCTGTTTTTT	CASSPQPSGTVGELFF
TRBV30	NA	NA	TRBJ1-5	TGTGCCTGGAGTCGAGCAGGGGATAACCAGCCCCAGCATTTT	CAWSRAGDNQPQHF
TRBV19	NA	NA	TRBJ1-1	TGTGCCAGTAGAACCCAAGACAGGACGAACACTGAAGCTTTCTTT	CASRTQDRTNTEAFF
TRBV2	NA	NA	TRBJ1-1	TGTGCCAGCAGCACAGGTTGGTTAAGTGAAGCTTTCTTT	CASSTGWLSEAFF
TRBV18	TRBD2	NA	TRBJ2-3	TGTGCCAGCTCACAGGGACTAGCGGGAGGGCCCCAAGATACGCAGTATTTT	CASSQGLAGGPQDTQYF
TRBV27	NA	NA	TRBJ2-1	TGTGCCAGCAGTTTGGCGCCCAGCGGAAACAATGAGCAGTTCTTC	CASSLAPSGNNEQFF